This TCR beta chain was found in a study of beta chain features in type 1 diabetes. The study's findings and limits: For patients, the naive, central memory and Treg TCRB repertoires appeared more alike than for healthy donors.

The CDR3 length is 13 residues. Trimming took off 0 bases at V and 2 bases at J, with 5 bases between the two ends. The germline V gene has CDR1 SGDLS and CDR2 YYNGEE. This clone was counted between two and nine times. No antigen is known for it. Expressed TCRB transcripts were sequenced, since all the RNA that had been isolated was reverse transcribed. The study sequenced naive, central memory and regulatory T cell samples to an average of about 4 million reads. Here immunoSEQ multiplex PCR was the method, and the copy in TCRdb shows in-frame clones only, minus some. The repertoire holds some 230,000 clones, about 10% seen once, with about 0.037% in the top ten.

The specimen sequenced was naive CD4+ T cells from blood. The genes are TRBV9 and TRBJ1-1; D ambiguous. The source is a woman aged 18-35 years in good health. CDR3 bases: TGTGCCAGCAGCGTAGAGAGTAACACTGAAGCTTTCTTT. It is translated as CASSVESNTEAFF.